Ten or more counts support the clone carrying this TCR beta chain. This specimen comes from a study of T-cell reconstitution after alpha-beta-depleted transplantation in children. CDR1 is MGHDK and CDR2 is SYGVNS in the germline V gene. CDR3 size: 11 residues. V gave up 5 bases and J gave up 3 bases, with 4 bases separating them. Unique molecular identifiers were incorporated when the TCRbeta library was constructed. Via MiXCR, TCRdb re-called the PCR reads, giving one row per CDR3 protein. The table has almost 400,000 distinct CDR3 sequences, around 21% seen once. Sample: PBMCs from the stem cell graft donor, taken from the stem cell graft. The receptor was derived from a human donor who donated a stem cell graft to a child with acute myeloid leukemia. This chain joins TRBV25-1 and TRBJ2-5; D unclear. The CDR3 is CASSREETQYF. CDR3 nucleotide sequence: TGTGCCAGCAGTCGGGAAGAGACCCAGTACTTC. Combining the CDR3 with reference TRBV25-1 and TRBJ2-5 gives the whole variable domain EADIYQTPRYLVIGTGKKITLECSQTMGHDKMYWYQQDPGMELHLIHYSYGVNSTEKGDLSSESTVSRIRTEHFPLTLESARPSHTSQYLCASSREETQYFGPGTRLLVL.